A single TCR beta chain is shown here with its context. This entry is derived from a study of cytomegalovirus exposure and HLA in healthy donors. There are 14 residues in the CDR3. Germline V gene sequence: CDR1 MNHEY, CDR2 SMNVEV (reference sequence). The junction had 4 bases not matched to a gene; V was cut back by 0 bases and J by 8 bases. Researchers ran the PCR with 60 Vbeta and 13 Jbeta primers. TCRdb's table, derived via immunoSEQ multiplex PCR, lists solely in-frame clones and lacks some. The table has about 200,000 clones, about 74% seen once; the top ten hold 15% to 18%. The sample consisted of PBMCs. The clonotype originates from a man aged 35 to 55 in good health and CMV-seronegative. This chain links TRBV27 with TRBJ2-1; 7 bases are a match to TRBD2. CDR3 coding DNA: TGTGCCAGCAGTTTATCACGGGGGAGGGATGAGCAGTTCTTC. Protein product: CASSLSRGRDEQFF.